This TCR beta chain was recorded in a study of identical twins. The CDR3 is 13 residues long. CDR1 and CDR2 from the germline V gene are MDHEN and SYDVKM. Trimming took 5 bases from V and 6 from J, leaving 13 bases between them. TCRdb ran MiXCR on the 5' RACE reads and lists one entry per CDR3 protein. Altogether 750,000 to 950,000 distinct CDR3 sequences are present, 12% being singletons, with the ten largest covering about 1.6%. Comments on this clonotype: Its specificity is unknown.

Study-level points and caveats: In zero-insertion analyses, partial confounding could arise from invariant MAIT and iNKT cells.

Another study also made use of these data, one on yellow fever vaccine responses in identical twins.

Material for sequencing was PBMCs. V usage is TRBV28 and J usage is TRBJ1-1; D gene uncertain. The receptor comes from a woman aged 18-29 years in good health. DNA of the CDR3: TGTGCCAGCAGTAGCATAAGTGGCGCTGAAGCTTTCTTT. Amino acids: CASSSISGAEAFF.